Below, 5 T cell receptor beta chains from the same sample are listed, as sequenced in a study of hypomethylating agent response in myelodysplastic syndrome. Measured with immunoSEQ multiplex PCR; TCRdb has only the in-frame clones, and not every one. The sample records some 4,500 clones, approximately 80% being singletons. The sample consisted of bone marrow, taken before or after starting hypomethylating agent treatment for myelodysplastic syndrome (not recorded which). The source of these receptors is a human donor with myelodysplastic syndrome.

This clone was seen just once. The chain employs TRBV7-8 and TRBJ2-2, with D possibly being TRBD1 (6 bases). The CDR3 has 15 residues. V was trimmed by 5 bases and J by 1 base, leaving 11 bases between them. Looked up from germline, CDR1 is SGHVS and CDR2 is FQNEAQ. The CDR3 region is CASSQGSMNTGELFF. The CDR3 bases are TGTGCCAGCAGCCAGGGGTCGATGAACACCGGGGAGCTGTTTTTT.

J is TRBJ1-6 and V is TRBV25-1; 9 bases agree with TRBD1. The germline V gene encodes CDR1 MGHDK and CDR2 SYGVNS. The CDR3 consists of 14 residues. With 5 bases clipped from V and 9 bases from J, the junction kept 5 bases outside the gene matches. The CDR3 DNA is TGTGCCAGCAGTTGGGACAGGGCAGGTTCACCCCTCCACTTT. This sequence encodes CASSWDRAGSPLHF.

This clone was counted between two and nine times. The rearrangement joins TRBV27 to TRBJ1-2; tentatively, D is TRBD1 (5 bases). The CDR3 loop spans 15 amino acids. The V end lost 1 base, the J end lost 7 bases, and 16 bases lay between the germline ends. CDR1 MNHEY and CDR2 SMNVEV come from the germline V gene (reference sequence). For the CDR3, the DNA is TGTGCCAGCAGTTTATTGGGGGGGAGTAGCGGTGGCTACACCTTC. It codes for CASSLLGGSSGGYTF.

The rearrangement links TRBV29-1 to TRBJ2-7; 9 positions match TRBD1. Germline CDR1 and CDR2: SQVTM and ANQGSEA. The CDR3 covers 12 residues. J was trimmed by 0 bases and V by 7 bases; bases with no gene match: 1. CDR3 sequence reads: CSGTGASYEQYF. Here the CDR3 DNA reads TGCAGCGGGACAGGGGCCTCCTACGAGCAGTACTTC.

The chain recombines TRBV10-2 with TRBJ1-2; 8 nucleotides align to TRBD1. CDR1 WSHSY and CDR2 SAAADI come from the germline V gene. This CDR3 is built from 15 residues. The ends lost 3 bases at V and 4 bases at J; junction bases unmatched: 7. The CDR3 protein is CASSDPGGTGYGYTF. The DNA for the CDR3 is TGCGCCAGCAGTGACCCGGGCGGGACAGGCTATGGCTACACCTTC.